Included here is one T cell receptor (beta chain) sequence, with context. The antigen remains unidentified. This sample stems from a study of response to subunit inactivated influenza vaccine. Trimming pared 2 bases from V and 9 bases from J, leaving 18 bases between. The CDR3 covers 15 residues. Germline loops: CDR1 WNHNN, CDR2 SYGVQD (reference sequence). A single record per CDR3 protein comes from TCRdb applying MiXCR to the RT-PCR reads. Here the sample spans a few hundred thousand distinct CDR3 sequences, 21% being singletons. Study findings and constraints: New T cells are recruited in small numbers by each seasonal influenza vaccination, according to the authors' suggestion.

Sequenced here: PBMCs from blood, sampled less than 22 months after vaccination. J is TRBJ2-3 and V is TRBV10-1, with D uncertain. This TCR derives from a man aged 50 to 75 who received an inactivated influenza vaccine. The CDR3 nucleotides read TGCGCCAGCAGTGAGGGGTTGGCCCACCTGGGGACGCAGTATTTT. It codes for CASSEGLAHLGTQYF.